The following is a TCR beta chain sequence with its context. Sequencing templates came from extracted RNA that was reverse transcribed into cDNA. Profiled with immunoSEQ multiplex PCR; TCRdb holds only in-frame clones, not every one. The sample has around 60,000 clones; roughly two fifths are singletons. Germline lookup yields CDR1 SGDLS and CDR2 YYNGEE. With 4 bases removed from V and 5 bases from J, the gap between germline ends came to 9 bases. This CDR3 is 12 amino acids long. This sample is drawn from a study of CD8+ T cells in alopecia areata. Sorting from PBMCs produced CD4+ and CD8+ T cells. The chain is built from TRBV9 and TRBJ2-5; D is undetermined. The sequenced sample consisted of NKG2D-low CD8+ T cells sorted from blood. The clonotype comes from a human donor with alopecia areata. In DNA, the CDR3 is TGTGCCAGCAGCTACACCGGGGAGACCCAGTACTTC. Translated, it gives CASSYTGETQYF.